Each of the 32 T cell receptor beta chains below was sequenced from the same sample in a study of shared T cell receptors in the human thymus (dated by TCRdb to the early 2020s). Libraries were built with the immunoSEQ multiplex PCR assay. In TCRdb, the immuneACCESS table is reduced to in-frame sequences with V and J assigned. These tables do not hold every clone; where another copy was compared, an unresolved V gene accounts for under half, and the others remain unexplained. Counted in this sample were roughly 660,000 clones; more than 75% of them appeared once. Jointly, the top ten make up over 0.008% of the sample. This same sample was also part of a study on human thymus T cells.

The sample taken for sequencing was thymocytes. Receptors originate from a boy under two years old with a congenital heart defect. Donor details come from another sample of the same person, matched by shared clones.

The rearrangement joins TRBV27 to TRBJ2-7; 12 bases are a match to TRBD2. V gave up 6 bases and J gave up 4 bases; unmatched junction bases: 16. Per the germline V gene, CDR1 is MNHEY and CDR2 is SMNVEV (reference sequence). This CDR3 contains 18 residues. CDR3 in amino acids: CASSPSGRVLRFLYEQYF. The CDR3 DNA reads TGTGCCAGCAGCCCTAGCGGGAGGGTTCTAAGGTTTTTGTACGAGCAGTACTTC.

V is TRBV29-1 and J is TRBJ2-1; TRBD2 matches 9 bases. V dropped 7 bases and J dropped 6; count of bases not matched to a gene: 13. Germline-derived CDR1 and CDR2 are SQVTM and ANQGSEA. The length of the CDR3 is 15 residues. In DNA, the CDR3 is TGCAGCGCCCGTGTTGGGCGGGAGGGCCCCAATGAGCAGTTCTTC. Its protein is CSARVGREGPNEQFF.

Notes on this clone: The same CDR3 also results from other DNA sequences found in this sample. The chain links TRBV7-9 to TRBJ1-5; D perhaps matches TRBD1 (5 bases). The germline CDR1 and CDR2 sequences are SEHNR and FQNEAQ (reference sequence). The CDR3 consists of 15 residues. The V and J ends lost 4 bases and 0 bases respectively, with 10 bases between them. CDR3 amino acids: CASSSGTASNQPQHF. Written as DNA, the CDR3 is TGTGCCAGCAGCTCCGGGACTGCTAGCAATCAGCCCCAGCATTTT.

For the CDR3, the DNA is TGTGCCAGCAGCCAAGCAATCCTAGCGGGAGTACAAGAGACCCAGTACTTC. The encoded protein is CASSQAILAGVQETQYF. The J gene is TRBJ2-5, the V gene TRBV4-2; 10 nucleotides agree with TRBD2. J was trimmed by 2 bases and V by 1 base; bases with no gene match: 7. CDR1 is LGHNA and CDR2 is YNFKEQ in the germline V gene. This CDR3 contains 17 residues.

CDR3 nucleotides: TGTGCCAGCAGTGACTTCGGGGACAGGGACACCGGGGAGCTGTTTTTT. Amino acid sequence: CASSDFGDRDTGELFF. This chain joins TRBV6-4 and TRBJ2-2, with 9 bases identical to TRBD1. This CDR3 comprises 16 residues. Germline-derived CDR1 and CDR2 are MRHNA and SNTAGT. Unmatched junction bases numbered 3, after V lost 1 base and J lost 3 bases.

This clone was counted a few times. The chain uses TRBV5-6 and TRBJ2-3; 8 bases align to TRBD1. CDR1 SGHDT and CDR2 YYEEEE come from the germline V gene. V was pared by 4 bases and J by 2 bases, with 9 bases of the junction left unmatched. This CDR3 is 16 amino acids long. CDR3 in amino acids: CASSQRDRHITDTQYF. In DNA, the CDR3 is TGTGCCAGCAGCCAACGGGACAGGCACATCACAGATACGCAGTATTTT.

In its sample, this clone was seen a few times. The chain combines TRBV7-9 with TRBJ2-5; D uncertain. V was pared by 1 base and J by 1 base, with 7 bases between. The CDR3 runs to 14 residues. Germline V CDR1 and CDR2: SEHNR, FQNEAQ (reference sequence). The CDR3 region has the DNA TGTGCCAGCAGCTTAGTGGCCACCCAAGAGACCCAGTACTTC. Translating gives CASSLVATQETQYF.

The chain uses TRBV19 and TRBJ1-1; tentatively, D is TRBD1 (5 bases). Germline assignment: CDR1 LNHDA and CDR2 SQIVND (reference sequence). V gave up 5 bases and J gave up 3 bases, with 16 bases separating them. CDR3 length equals 15 residues. The CDR3 is CASSPKGRFDTEAFF. The CDR3 nucleotides read TGTGCCAGTAGTCCAAAGGGGCGCTTTGACACTGAAGCTTTCTTT. The full variable domain, its missing parts supplied by reference TRBV19 and TRBJ1-1, is DGGITQSPKYLFRKEGQNVTLSCEQNLNHDAMYWYRQDPGQGLRLIYYSQIVNDFQKGDIAEGYSVSREKKESFPLTVTSAQKNPTAFYLCASSPKGRFDTEAFFGQGTRLTVV.

The CDR3 region has the DNA TGTGCCAGCGCCACCGACAGGGCTGAAGCTTTCTTT. Its translation: CASATDRAEAFF. This rearrangement joins TRBV27 to TRBJ1-1, with 7 bases identical to TRBD1. CDR3 size: 12 residues. V was pared by 8 bases and J by 6 bases, with 6 bases of the junction left unmatched. Germline values: CDR1 MNHEY, CDR2 SMNVEV (reference sequence).

The CDR3 DNA is TGTGCCAGCAGCTTGTACGGGGAATGGTACAATGAGCAGTTCTTC. Amino acids: CASSLYGEWYNEQFF. J is TRBJ2-1 and V is TRBV5-5; TRBD2 is a possible D gene (5 bases). CDR3 size: 15 residues. V lost 1 base to trimming and J lost 4 bases, with 12 bases between them. Per the germline V gene, CDR1 is SGHKS and CDR2 is YYEKEE (reference sequence).

V usage is TRBV11-2 and J usage is TRBJ1-3; D gene unclear. Trimming took off 4 bases at V and 1 base at J, with 8 bases between the two ends. Per germline, CDR1 SGHAT and CDR2 FQNNGV. The CDR3 consists of 14 residues. Here the CDR3 reads CASSSNRSGNTIYF. The CDR3 DNA reads as TGTGCCAGCAGCTCAAACAGATCTGGAAACACCATATATTTT.

The V call is TRBV18, the J call TRBJ2-7; 12 nucleotides align to TRBD1. CDR1 and CDR2 from the germline V gene are KGHSH and LQKENI. The CDR3 is made up of 16 amino acids. The V gene end was trimmed by 3 bases and the J gene end by 4 bases; junction bases not matched to a gene: 7. This CDR3 is CASSPWDRGLHYEQYF. The CDR3, as DNA: TGTGCCAGCTCACCTTGGGACAGGGGGCTCCATTACGAGCAGTACTTC.

This chain uses TRBV13 with TRBJ2-7, with 13 bases lining up with TRBD2. The CDR3 is 15 residues long. Germline loops: CDR1 PRHDT, CDR2 FYEKMQ (reference sequence). V lost 5 bases, J lost 0 bases, and 1 base stayed unmatched. CDR3 DNA sequence: TGTGCCAGCAGCCGGACTAGCGGGAGCTCCTACGAGCAGTACTTC. Its translation: CASSRTSGSSYEQYF. Drawing the rest from reference TRBV13 and TRBJ2-7, the complete variable domain is AAGVIQSPRHLIKEKRETATLKCYPIPRHDTVYWYQQGPGQDPQFLISFYEKMQSDKGSIPDRFSAQQFSDYHSELNMSSLELGDSALYFCASSRTSGSSYEQYFGPGTRLTVT.

The chain employs TRBV7-2 and TRBJ2-3; 8 bases fit TRBD2. The CDR3 is 16 residues long. The V segment lost 5 bases and the J segment 4 bases; nucleotides outside the gene matches: 11. Germline assignment: CDR1 SGHTA and CDR2 FQGNSA. CDR3 DNA sequence: TGTGCCAGCAGCCTAAGATCGAGCGGGAGTTCAGATACGCAGTATTTT. This codes for CASSLRSSGSSDTQYF.

The chain recombines TRBV29-1 with TRBJ2-7; 11 nucleotides agree with TRBD2. The CDR3 length is 15 residues. The J segment lost 4 bases and the V segment lost 2 bases, leaving 7 bases of the junction unmatched. The germline gives CDR1 SQVTM, CDR2 ANQGSEA. The CDR3 region has the DNA TGCAGCGTTGAATACGGGACTAGCGGAAAATACGAGCAGTACTTC. This encodes CSVEYGTSGKYEQYF.

The chain uses TRBV5-1 and TRBJ2-3; D is uncertain. From germline, CDR1 is SGHRS and CDR2 YFSETQ. V dropped 7 bases and J dropped 11 bases, with 8 bases sitting between them. This CDR3 region has 9 residues. CDR3 bases: TGCGCCAGCTTAAATAAGCAGTATTTT. Translation: CASLNKQYF.

The V and J genes are TRBV9 and TRBJ1-1; D call uncertain. The CDR3 contains 14 residues. The germline V gene has CDR1 SGDLS and CDR2 YYNGEE. V gave up 1 base and J gave up 3 bases, with 10 bases separating them. CDR3 protein: CASSVNTMHTEAFF. The DNA of the CDR3 is TGTGCCAGCAGCGTAAACACGATGCACACTGAAGCTTTCTTT.

The rearrangement links TRBV18 to TRBJ2-1, with D perhaps matching TRBD1 (5 bases). Germline assignment: CDR1 KGHSH and CDR2 LQKENI. The CDR3 has 16 residues. The V end was cut by 0 bases, the J end by 2 bases, with 11 bases between. For the CDR3, the DNA is TGTGCCAGCTCACCACCCAGGGTAATGACCTACAATGAGCAGTTCTTC. This codes for CASSPPRVMTYNEQFF.

This sequence joins TRBV30 and TRBJ2-1; 12 nucleotides align to TRBD2. The CDR3 has 16 amino acids. Germline CDR1 and CDR2: GTSNPN and SVGIG (reference sequence). V was pared by 4 bases and J by 8 bases, with 12 bases of the junction left unmatched. DNA for the CDR3: TGTGCCTGGACCGCTAGCGGGAGGGCCGTTTATTATGAGCAGTTCTTC. Protein product: CAWTASGRAVYYEQFF.

The chain carries TRBV15 and TRBJ2-5, with a weak D call TRBD2 (6 bases). CDR1 LNHNV and CDR2 YYDKDF come from the germline V gene (reference sequence). Trimming shortened V by 0 bases and J by 2 bases, and 19 bases separated the two germline ends. The CDR3 runs 18 residues. The CDR3 sequence: CATSRDGLTRRGQETQYF. DNA of the CDR3: TGTGCCACCAGCAGAGATGGTCTGACTAGGCGGGGTCAAGAGACCCAGTACTTC. The complete variable domain, with remaining parts taken from reference TRBV15 and TRBJ2-5, reads DAMVIQNPRYQVTQFGKPVTLSCSQTLNHNVMYWYQQKSSQAPKLLFHYYDKDFNNEADTPDNFQSRRPNTSFCFLDIRSPGLGDTAMYLCATSRDGLTRRGQETQYFGPGTRLLVL.

The V and J genes are TRBV6-5 and TRBJ1-4; D unclear. Germline CDR1 and CDR2: MNHEY and SVGAGI. Trimming shortened V by 5 bases and J by 6 bases, and 13 bases separated the two germline ends. The CDR3 is 14 residues long. The CDR3 bases are TGTGCCAGCAGTGCCAGGTCCTCCTATGAAAAACTGTTTTTT. This sequence encodes CASSARSSYEKLFF.

V is TRBV28 and J is TRBJ2-1; D not certain. V shed 4 bases and J shed 2 bases, with 27 bases lying between them. The CDR3 is made up of 20 amino acids. The germline V gene has CDR1 MDHEN and CDR2 SYDVKM. CDR3 nucleotides: TGTGCCAGCAGTTCATCCCATTACCCCAGTTTGAGGTTGGCCTACAATGAGCAGTTCTTC. Translation gives CASSSSHYPSLRLAYNEQFF.

The chain is built from TRBV12-2 and TRBJ2-1; the table gives TRBD2 as D, unverified against the DNA. TRBV12-2 counts as a pseudogene. CDR3 size: 14 residues. In DNA form, the CDR3 reads TGTGCATCCCCCGGGGGATTCGCCTACAATGAGCAGTTCTTC. It yields the protein CASPGGFAYNEQFF.

The CDR3: CASSPRTGEGGANVLTF. DNA of the CDR3: TGTGCCAGCAGCCCCCGGACAGGCGAGGGTGGGGCCAACGTCCTGACTTTC. J is TRBJ2-6 and V is TRBV9, with 7 bases fitting TRBD1. The junction had 10 bases not matched to a gene; V was cut back by 4 bases and J by 3 bases. Germline lookup yields CDR1 SGDLS and CDR2 YYNGEE. The CDR3 spans 17 residues.

The genes are TRBV7-9 and TRBJ2-1; 8 nucleotides align to TRBD1. CDR1 and CDR2 (germline): SEHNR, FQNEAQ (reference sequence). With V trimmed by 4 bases and J by 7 bases, 6 bases remained unmatched. This CDR3 is 14 amino acids long. CDR3 residues: CASSSGQGRNEQFF. The CDR3 region has the DNA TGTGCCAGCAGCTCCGGACAGGGAAGGAATGAGCAGTTCTTC.

J is TRBJ2-7 and V is TRBV28; 7 nucleotides agree with TRBD1. The CDR3 extends over 17 amino acids. The ends lost 0 bases at V and 2 bases at J; junction bases unmatched: 10. Germline CDR1 is MDHEN and CDR2 is SYDVKM. For the CDR3, the DNA is TGTGCCAGCAGTTTATGGCCCCGCGACAGGGCTCCCTACGAGCAGTACTTC. The encoded protein is CASSLWPRDRAPYEQYF. Full variable domain (rest looked up from reference TRBV28 and TRBJ2-7): DVKVTQSSRYLVKRTGEKVFLECVQDMDHENMFWYRQDPGLGLRLIYFSYDVKMKEKGDIPEGYSVSREKKERFSLILESASTNQTSMYLCASSLWPRDRAPYEQYFGPGTRLTVT.

The CDR3 protein is CASSYSRRDPDTQYF. CDR3 DNA sequence: TGTGCCAGCAGTTACAGTAGACGGGATCCAGATACGCAGTATTTT. The V gene is TRBV6-5, the J gene TRBJ2-3; TRBD2 is a possible D gene (5 bases). CDR3 length equals 15 residues. V was cut by 2 bases and J by 4 bases, with 13 bases left in between. CDR1 is MNHEY and CDR2 is SVGAGI in the germline V gene.

This chain joins TRBV6-1 and TRBJ1-5, with TRBD1 as a possible D gene (6 bases). This CDR3 has 14 residues. V lost 10 bases, J lost 4 bases, and 17 bases lay in between. Germline CDR1 MNHNS, CDR2 SASEGT. The CDR3 here is CATRLLTGNQPQHF. The CDR3 DNA sequence: TGTGCCACCCGCCTCCTCACAGGGAATCAGCCCCAGCATTTT.

This clone has only one observation. The chain links TRBV25-1 to TRBJ2-5; maybe TRBD2 (6 bases). This CDR3 spans 15 amino acids. Deletions cut 3 bases from V and 1 base from J, with 12 bases between. Germline-derived CDR1 and CDR2 are MGHDK and SYGVNS. The CDR3 region has the DNA TGTGCCAGCAGTGAGCGGGAAGGCTTCCAAGAGACCCAGTACTTC. Its protein is CASSEREGFQETQYF. Supplemented by reference TRBV25-1 and TRBJ2-5, the full variable domain reads EADIYQTPRYLVIGTGKKITLECSQTMGHDKMYWYQQDPGMELHLIHYSYGVNSTEKGDLSSESTVSRIRTEHFPLTLESARPSHTSQYLCASSEREGFQETQYFGPGTRLLVL.

The chain is built from TRBV11-2 and TRBJ2-1; D might be TRBD2 (6 bases). This CDR3 is 15 amino acids long. V was pared by 1 base and J by 8 bases, with 15 bases between. Germline V CDR1 and CDR2: SGHAT, FQNNGV. The DNA of the CDR3 is TGTGCCAGCAGCTTAGCCCGGGAGATGGTGGATGAGCAGTTCTTC. Its protein is CASSLAREMVDEQFF.

V and J are TRBV27 and TRBJ2-1; tentative D call: TRBD2 (7 bases). V gave up 3 bases and J gave up 9 bases, with 12 bases separating them. CDR3 length equals 13 residues. Germline assignment: CDR1 MNHEY and CDR2 SMNVEV (reference sequence). The CDR3 DNA reads as TGTGCCAGCAGTTTTGGACTAGGGGGTGAGCAGTTCTTC. This codes for CASSFGLGGEQFF.

This rearrangement joins TRBV2 to TRBJ2-2, with TRBD1 matching over 7 bases. The junction had 13 bases not matched to a gene; V was cut back by 11 bases and J by 1 base. This CDR3 region has 16 residues. CDR1 is SNHLY, CDR2 FYNNEI, per germline. CDR3: CAPRMGTVRNTGELFF. In nucleotides, the CDR3 is TGTGCCCCACGGATGGGGACAGTTAGGAACACCGGGGAGCTGTTTTTT.